This T cell receptor beta chain appears in the sequencing data of a study of blood T cell repertoires in COVID-19. Method: immunoSEQ multiplex PCR; TCRdb's copy keeps in-frame clones and lacks some. The table has 70,000 to 80,000 clones, more than 80% seen once. The V and J ends lost 2 bases and 5 bases respectively, with 33 bases between them. The CDR3 is 20 amino acids. Per the germline V gene, CDR1 is SQVTM and CDR2 is ANQGSEA. The V gene is TRBV29-1, the J gene TRBJ1-2; TRBD1 might be the D (5 bases). The sequencing sample was made of peripheral blood. This TCR was sampled from a woman older than 75 with active or convalescent COVID-19. CDR3 DNA sequence: TGCAGCGTTGAATCCCAGGGAAGACTAGGCGACAGAGGAGCTTCATATGGCTACACCTTC. Amino acids: CSVESQGRLGDRGASYGYTF.